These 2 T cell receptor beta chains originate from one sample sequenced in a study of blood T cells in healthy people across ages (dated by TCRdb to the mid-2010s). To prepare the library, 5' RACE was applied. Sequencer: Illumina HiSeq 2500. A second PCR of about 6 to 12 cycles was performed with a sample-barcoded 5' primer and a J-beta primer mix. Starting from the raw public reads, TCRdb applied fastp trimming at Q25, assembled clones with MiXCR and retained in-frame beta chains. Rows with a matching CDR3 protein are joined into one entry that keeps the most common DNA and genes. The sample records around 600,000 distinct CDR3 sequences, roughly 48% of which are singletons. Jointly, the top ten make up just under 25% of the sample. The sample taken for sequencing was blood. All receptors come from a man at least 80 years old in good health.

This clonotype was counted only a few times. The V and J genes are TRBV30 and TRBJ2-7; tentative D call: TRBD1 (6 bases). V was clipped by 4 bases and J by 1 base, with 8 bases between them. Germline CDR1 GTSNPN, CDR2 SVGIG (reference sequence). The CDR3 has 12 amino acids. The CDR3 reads CAWTGASYEQYF. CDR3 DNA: TGTGCCTGGACAGGGGCTTCCTACGAGCAGTACTTC.

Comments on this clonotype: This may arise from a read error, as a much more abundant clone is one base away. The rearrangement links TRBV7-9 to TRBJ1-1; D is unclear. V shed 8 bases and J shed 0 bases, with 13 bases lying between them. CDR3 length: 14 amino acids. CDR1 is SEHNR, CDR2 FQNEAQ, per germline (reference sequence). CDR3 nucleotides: TGTGCCAGCGCTAATACAGCAATGAACACTGAAGCTTTCTTT. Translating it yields CASANTAMNTEAFF.